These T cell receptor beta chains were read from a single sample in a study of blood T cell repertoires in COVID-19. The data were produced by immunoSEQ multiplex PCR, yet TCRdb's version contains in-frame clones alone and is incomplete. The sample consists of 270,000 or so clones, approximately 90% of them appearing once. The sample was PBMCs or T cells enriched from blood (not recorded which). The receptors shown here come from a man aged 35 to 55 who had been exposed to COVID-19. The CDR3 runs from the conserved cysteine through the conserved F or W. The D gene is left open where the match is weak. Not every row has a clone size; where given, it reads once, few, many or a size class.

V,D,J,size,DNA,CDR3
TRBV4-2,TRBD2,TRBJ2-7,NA,TGTGCCAGCAGCCAGGACGAAACTAGCGGGAGTAACGAGCAGTACTTC,CASSQDETSGSNEQYF
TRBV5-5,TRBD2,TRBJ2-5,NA,TGTGCCAGCAGGGCCGGGGCCGGGGGGGAGACCCAGTACTTC,CASRAGAGGETQYF
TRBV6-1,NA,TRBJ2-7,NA,TGTGCCAGCAGTGACGGGCAGGGGTATAGGGAGCAGTACTTC,CASSDGQGYREQYF
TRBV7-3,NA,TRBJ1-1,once,TGTGCCAGCAGTCAGGGGATGGACACTGAAGCTTTCTTT,CASSQGMDTEAFF
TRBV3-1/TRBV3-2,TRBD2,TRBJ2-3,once,TGTGCCAGCGAGGGACTAGCGGGAGGGACGGACACAGATACGCAGTATTTT,CASEGLAGGTDTDTQYF
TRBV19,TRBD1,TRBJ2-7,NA,TGTGCCAGTAGTATACAGGGGACAGGGGCCCACGAGCAGTACTTC,CASSIQGTGAHEQYF
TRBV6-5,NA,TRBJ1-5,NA,TGTGCCAGCAGTTACTCGGGGAGGGGCAATCAGCCCCAGCATTTT,CASSYSGRGNQPQHF
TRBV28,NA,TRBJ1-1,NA,TGTGCCAGCAGCCCTGGGAGGAACACTGAAGCTTTCTTT,CASSPGRNTEAFF
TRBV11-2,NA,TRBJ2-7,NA,TGTGCCAGCAGCTCGTCAACCGGGACTGCATCCTACGAGCAGTACTTC,CASSSSTGTASYEQYF
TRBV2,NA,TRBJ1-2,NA,TGTGCCAGCGAAATCTCAGTTTATGGCTACACCTTC,CASEISVYGYTF
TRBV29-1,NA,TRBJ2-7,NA,TGCAGCGTTCGAGCGAACTCCTACGAGCAGTACTTC,CSVRANSYEQYF
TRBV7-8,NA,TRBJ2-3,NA,TGTGCCAGCAGCTTAGCGTTGGGTGGGGGGGCCTCCCCAGATACGCAGTATTTT,CASSLALGGGASPDTQYF
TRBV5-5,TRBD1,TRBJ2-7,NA,TGTGCCAGCAGCCCTTGGACAGGGAGCACCTCCTACGAGCAGTACTTC,CASSPWTGSTSYEQYF
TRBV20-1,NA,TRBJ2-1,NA,TGCAGTGCTAGTTTGCCGTTCACGACGGGATCCAAATACAATGAGCAGTTCTTC,CSASLPFTTGSKYNEQFF
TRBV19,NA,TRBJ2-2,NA,TGTGCCAGTAGTATCGGGTTACGCACCGGGGAGCTGTTTTTT,CASSIGLRTGELFF
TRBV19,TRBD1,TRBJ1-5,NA,TGTGCCAGTAGTACTCGTTCGACAGGGTTCAATCAGCCCCAGCATTTT,CASSTRSTGFNQPQHF
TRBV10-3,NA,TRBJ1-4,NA,TGTGCCATCAGTGGACAACAGGGAAAGGGGTATGAAAAACTGTTTTTT,CAISGQQGKGYEKLFF
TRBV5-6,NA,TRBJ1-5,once,TGTGCCAGCAGCCTGGGTGGGGGCGCGGTTAATCAGCCCCAGCATTTT,CASSLGGGAVNQPQHF
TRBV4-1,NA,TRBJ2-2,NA,TGCGCCAGCAGCCAAGAGGGCGTAGCCGGGGAGCTGTTTTTT,CASSQEGVAGELFF
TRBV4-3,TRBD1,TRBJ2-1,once,TGCGCCAGCAGCCGTGACAGGGGTGGCTACAATGAGCAGTTCTTC,CASSRDRGGYNEQFF
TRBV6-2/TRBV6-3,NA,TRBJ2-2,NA,TGTGCCAGCAGTTTATCCACCGGGGAGCTGTTTTTT,CASSLSTGELFF
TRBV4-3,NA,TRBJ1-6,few,TGCGCCAGCAGCCAAGGATTGTCAGAGGTGTCACCCCTCCACTTT,CASSQGLSEVSPLHF
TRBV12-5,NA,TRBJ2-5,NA,TGTGCTAGTGGTTTATGGCCTGCTCGTCGCGAGACCCAGTACTTC,CASGLWPARRETQYF
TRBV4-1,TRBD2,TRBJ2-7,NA,TGCGCCAGCAGCCAAGAGTTGTATCGGGATGGGACTAGCCTGCACGAGCAGTACTTC,CASSQELYRDGTSLHEQYF
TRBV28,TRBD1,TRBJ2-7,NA,TGTGCCAGCAGGGAACAGGGGGGTGCCTACGAGCAGTACTTC,CASREQGGAYEQYF
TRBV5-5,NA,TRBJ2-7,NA,TGTGCCAGCAGCTTGCATCTCTCAGGGATCGAGGAGCAGTACTTC,CASSLHLSGIEEQYF
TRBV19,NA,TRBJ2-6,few,TGTGCCAGTAGTATAGATCAGGGTACCGGGGCCAACGTCCTGACTTTC,CASSIDQGTGANVLTF